The 23 T cell receptor beta chains presented below share a single source sample, sequenced in a study of identical twins. Each CDR3 protein is one row after TCRdb ran MiXCR on the 5' RACE reads. The sample consists of 500,000 to 550,000 distinct CDR3 sequences, around 22% of them appearing once. These data are also associated with another study on yellow fever vaccine responses in identical twins.

The sequenced material came from CD4+ T cells sorted from blood. These receptors came from a woman between 18 and 30 years old in good health.

The rearrangement links TRBV7-9 to TRBJ2-5, with a weak D call TRBD2 (6 bases). Between the trimmed V and J ends, which lost 3 bases and 5 bases, there was a span of 22 bases. The CDR3 runs to 17 residues. CDR1 is SEHNR and CDR2 is FQNEAQ in the germline V gene (reference sequence). CDR3 residues: CASSFGEIERVGETQYF. The CDR3 region has the DNA TGTGCCAGCAGCTTCGGTGAGATCGAGCGGGTCGGGGAGACCCAGTACTTC. The full variable domain, completed using reference TRBV7-9 and TRBJ2-5, is DTGVSQNPRHKITKRGQNVTFRCDPISEHNRLYWYRQTLGQGPEFLTYFQNEAQLEKSRLLSDRFSAERPKGSFSTLEIQRTEQGDSAMYLCASSFGEIERVGETQYFGPGTRLLVL.

The sample holds a few counts of this clonotype. The V gene is TRBV6-5, the J gene TRBJ1-1; the D is unclear. The germline gives CDR1 MNHEY, CDR2 SVGAGI. The CDR3 contains 12 residues. The V gene lost 2 bases and the J gene lost 6 bases, with 7 bases spanning the gap. This CDR3 reads CASSYVGSEAFF. CDR3 in DNA: TGTGCCAGCAGTTACGTCGGATCTGAAGCTTTCTTT.

The chain links TRBV12-3 or TRBV12-4 to TRBJ2-2; TRBD1 aligns across 7 bases. The CDR3 runs to 16 residues. The V and J ends lost 11 bases and 5 bases, in that order; junction bases with no gene match: 17. The CDR3 is CALGFNDRVGTGELFF. The CDR3 coding sequence is TGTGCCTTAGGGTTTAATGACAGGGTGGGAACCGGGGAGCTGTTTTTT.

This chain joins TRBV12-3 or TRBV12-4 and TRBJ2-5, with D perhaps matching TRBD1 (6 bases). Trimming removed 3 bases from V and 2 bases from J, with 13 bases in between. This CDR3 region has 15 residues. This CDR3 reads CASSLGWTAQETQYF. The CDR3 DNA is TGTGCCAGCAGTTTGGGTTGGACAGCTCAAGAGACCCAGTACTTC.

This clonotype was detected a few times. The chain uses TRBV6-1 and TRBJ2-2, with 11 bases matching TRBD2. The CDR3 sequence is 16 residues long. V lost 6 bases and J lost 1; bases outside the gene matches: 4. Germline V gives CDR1 MNHNS, CDR2 SASEGT. In DNA, the CDR3 is TGTGCCAGCAGGCCTAGCGGGAGGTTGAACACCGGGGAGCTGTTTTTT. Amino acids: CASRPSGRLNTGELFF.

The chain couples TRBV28 to TRBJ2-7, with D perhaps assigned TRBD1 or TRBD2 (5 bases each). The ends were cut back, 2 bases at V and 0 bases at J, with 14 bases in the middle. This CDR3 has 16 amino acids. The V gene's germline CDR1 is MDHEN and CDR2 SYDVKM. CDR3 bases: TGTGCCAGCAGTTTAGGGGGATTGGGGAACTCCTACGAGCAGTACTTC. Its protein is CASSLGGLGNSYEQYF.

DNA of the CDR3: TGTGCCAGCAGGTGGGGCAGGGGCTACGAGCAGTACTTC. This translates into CASRWGRGYEQYF. The chain links TRBV12-3 or TRBV12-4 to TRBJ2-7; weak D call: TRBD1 (6 bases). This CDR3 has 13 amino acids. V gave up 6 bases and J gave up 3 bases, with 12 bases separating them.

This clonotype has more than one count but fewer than ten. The V gene is TRBV20-1, the J gene TRBJ1-1; a possible D gene is TRBD1 (5 bases). This CDR3 is built from 14 residues. The germline CDR1 and CDR2 sequences are DFQATT and SNEGSKA (reference sequence). The V gene lost 3 bases and the J gene lost 1 base, with 12 bases spanning the gap. CDR3 sequence (DNA): TGCAGTGCTAGGATGGGACTCTGGAACACTGAAGCTTTCTTT. The encoded protein is CSARMGLWNTEAFF.

This clonotype has more than one count but fewer than ten. The genes are TRBV7-6 and TRBJ1-3; unclear D gene. Trimming stripped 2 bases from V and 0 bases from J, with 8 bases between. CDR3 length: 15 amino acids. Germline CDR1 reads SGHVS; CDR2 reads FNYEAQ. The CDR3 loop is CASSLYSNSGNTIYF. DNA of the CDR3: TGTGCCAGCAGCTTATACAGCAACTCTGGAAACACCATATATTTT.

The chain uses TRBV11-2 and TRBJ2-3, with 7 bases that match TRBD2. Trimming cost V 5 bases and J 4 bases; bases outside gene matches: 9. The germline gives CDR1 SGHAT, CDR2 FQNNGV. This CDR3 is 15 amino acids long. DNA for the CDR3: TGTGCCAGCAGCCTATACGGGACTATCCCAGATACGCAGTATTTT. Protein sequence: CASSLYGTIPDTQYF.

This clonotype was seen a few times. The chain joins TRBV12-3 or TRBV12-4 to TRBJ2-2; D remains ambiguous. Trimming stripped 7 bases from V and 0 bases from J, with 12 bases between. The CDR3 runs to 15 residues. Here the CDR3 reads CASTRALSNTGELFF. CDR3 in DNA: TGTGCCAGCACTAGGGCCCTATCGAACACCGGGGAGCTGTTTTTT.

A few counts support this clonotype. The chain's CDR3 is CASSPGGLAAPLHF. In DNA form, the CDR3 reads TGTGCCAGCAGCCCTGGGGGGCTAGCGGCACCCCTCCACTTT. This sequence joins TRBV3-1 and TRBJ1-6; D perhaps matches TRBD1 (6 bases). This CDR3 comprises 14 residues. Trimming pared 4 bases from V and 11 bases from J, leaving 15 bases between. Germline V gives CDR1 LGHDT, CDR2 YNNKEL (reference sequence).

V gene TRBV20-1 combines with J gene TRBJ2-7, with 7 bases fitting TRBD2. This CDR3 is built from 14 residues. Trimming cost V 6 bases and J 7 bases; bases outside gene matches: 15. The germline CDR1 and CDR2 sequences are DFQATT and SNEGSKA (reference sequence). CDR3: CSAIETGGFSEQYF. Here the CDR3 DNA reads TGCAGTGCGATTGAGACGGGGGGTTTTAGTGAGCAGTACTTC.

Comments on this clonotype: At one end the junction does not follow the germline gene, possibly because of a read error. The chain links TRBV11-2 to TRBJ2-6; weak D call: TRBD1 (6 bases). From germline, CDR1 is SGHAT and CDR2 FQNNGV. The CDR3 sequence is 16 residues long. CDR3 coding DNA: TGTGCCAGCAGCTACCATCGACAGGCTGGGGCCACCGTCCTGACTTTC. It specifies CASSYHRQAGATVLTF.

This clonotype showed up just a few times. The chain is built from TRBV2 and TRBJ2-7, with no clear D. V was trimmed by 5 bases and J by 5 bases, leaving 13 bases between them. Per germline, CDR1 SNHLY and CDR2 FYNNEI. The CDR3 runs 13 residues. The CDR3 nucleotides are TGTGCCAGCAGTCCGGACCACCAGGACGAGCAGTACTTC. This sequence encodes CASSPDHQDEQYF.

The sample holds a few counts of this clonotype. The chain employs TRBV27 and TRBJ2-2; TRBD2 matches at 9 bases. The CDR3 runs to 17 residues. Trimming at V came to 7 bases and at J to 5 bases, leaving 14 bases not matched to a gene. Germline values: CDR1 MNHEY, CDR2 SMNVEV (reference sequence). CDR3 DNA: TGTGCCAGCATGAAGGGGCCGGGCGGGGGGGAAACCGGGGAGCTGTTTTTT. This gives the protein CASMKGPGGGETGELFF.

This clonotype showed up just a few times. The rearrangement uses TRBV29-1 and TRBJ2-5; D not certain. Germline V CDR1 and CDR2: SQVTM, ANQGSEA. The V end lost 7 bases, the J end lost 2 bases, and 11 bases lay between the germline ends. The CDR3 is made up of 12 amino acids. The CDR3 reads CSAGSRQETQYF. The DNA for the CDR3 is TGCAGCGCTGGTAGCAGACAAGAGACCCAGTACTTC.

This clonotype was found a few times. The chain is built from TRBV5-5 and TRBJ2-7; TRBD2 agrees at 14 bases. Germline V gene data show CDR1 as SGHKS and CDR2 as YYEKEE (reference sequence). The CDR3 consists of 16 residues. The trim removed 4 bases at V and 3 bases at J, leaving 6 bases unmatched. The CDR3 DNA sequence: TGTGCCAGCAGCGGTAGACTAGCGGGAGGGTTCTACGAGCAGTACTTC. Protein sequence: CASSGRLAGGFYEQYF.

DNA of the CDR3: TGTGCCAGCAGTACCCGGGACAGGGTAGCCTACGAGCAGTACTTC. Translating it yields CASSTRDRVAYEQYF. V usage is TRBV28 and J usage is TRBJ2-7; TRBD1 matches at 9 bases. Germline V gene lookup returns CDR1 MDHEN and CDR2 SYDVKM. V lost 5 bases and J lost 2; bases outside the gene matches: 7. The CDR3 extends over 15 amino acids. Combining the CDR3 with reference TRBV28 and TRBJ2-7 gives the whole variable domain DVKVTQSSRYLVKRTGEKVFLECVQDMDHENMFWYRQDPGLGLRLIYFSYDVKMKEKGDIPEGYSVSREKKERFSLILESASTNQTSMYLCASSTRDRVAYEQYFGPGTRLTVT.

In this sample, this clonotype turned up a few times. This chain links TRBV4-2 with TRBJ2-2; 11 bases fit TRBD2. Germline V gene sequence: CDR1 LGHNA, CDR2 YNFKEQ. V shed 0 bases and J 7 bases; nucleotides not matched to a gene: 10. CDR3 length equals 18 residues. CDR3 DNA: TGTGCCAGCAGCCAAGAATTCCTAGCGGGAGGAGAGAACGGGGAGCTGTTTTTT. Its protein product is CASSQEFLAGGENGELFF.

The sample holds a few counts of this clonotype. The rearrangement uses TRBV7-2 and TRBJ2-5; tentatively, D is TRBD2 (6 bases). Trimming shortened V by 0 bases and J by 5 bases, and 13 bases separated the two germline ends. This CDR3 has 15 residues. Germline-derived CDR1 and CDR2 are SGHTA and FQGNSA. The CDR3 region has the DNA TGTGCCAGCAGCTTAGCACCGACCCGGGGGGAGACCCAGTACTTC. Translated: CASSLAPTRGETQYF.

The genes are TRBV20-1 and TRBJ2-1, with 7 bases identical to TRBD2. CDR1 and CDR2 (germline): DFQATT, SNEGSKA (reference sequence). The CDR3 length is 13 residues. The CDR3 coding sequence is TGCAGCTTACGGGACTACCGATACAATGAGCAGTTCTTC. It encodes CSLRDYRYNEQFF.

The genes are TRBV5-1 and TRBJ2-1; the D gene is possibly TRBD2 (6 bases). CDR1 and CDR2 (germline): SGHRS, YFSETQ. This CDR3 is built from 14 residues. Trimming stripped 8 bases from V and 0 bases from J, with 12 bases between. The CDR3: CASFQGGSYNEQFF. Written as DNA, the CDR3 is TGCGCCAGTTTTCAGGGAGGCTCCTACAATGAGCAGTTCTTC.